This TCR beta chain is drawn from a study of read filtering for tumor transcriptome and immune sequencing (dated by TCRdb to the early 2020s). About the investigation overall: Of the patients in the cohort, around 17 were male and 14 were female, and their mean age was approximately 70 years, with a range of roughly 40 to 80. By revised international staging, fewer than ten patients were R-ISS I, over 15 were R-ISS II and more than five were R-ISS III. After DNase treatment, whole-transcriptome libraries were prepared using the TruSeq RNA Access Library Prep Kit. TCR-region mapped reads per sample ranged from about 4.05 to 10.27 million with IR-seq versus only roughly 75 to 1273 with RNA-seq. TCR repertoires obtained by targeted immune repertoire sequencing and by bulk whole-transcriptome sequencing performed on the same bone marrow samples were compared. A main aim was a read-filtering strategy for immune repertoire data, specifically whether clonotypes supported by a single read should be removed.

Study-wide findings and limitations: In IR-seq, around 85% of clonotypes but approximately 3.2% of total reads were represented by single-read clonotypes, whereas in RNA-seq, about 75% of clonotypes and around 45% of reads were represented by single-read clonotypes. The sorted CD138-negative fraction was composed of a mixed bone marrow immune population rather than of purified T cells. Clonotypes were captured by IR-seq at much higher depth and more reliably than by RNA-seq, and smaller IR-seq throughput was sufficient for identification of most shared clonotypes. The correlation between IR-seq and RNA-seq shared clonotype proportions rose when single-read clonotypes were removed.

This clonotype was detected a few times. The antigen it recognizes is unknown. This could be a read error, since a much larger clone is one nucleotide away. Measured from the cysteine to the phenylalanine, the CDR3 is 15 residues long. Only CDR3 DNA remains: 45 bases, in frame from the first base. The germline V gene sets CDR1 to LGHNA and CDR2 to YSLEER. Bone marrow was sampled from every patient at the time of active disease. Isolation of bone marrow mononuclear cells was performed by Ficoll-Hypaque density gradient centrifugation. CD138-negative cells were obtained by negative selection after labeling with CD138 magnetic microbeads on a MACS separator, removing myeloma plasma cells. Flow cytometry on an Attune NxT with CD138 antibodies was used to check the purity of the isolated cells. Total RNA was extracted using TRIzol reagent and was quantified on a NanoDrop spectrophotometer. For each patient, paired RNA-seq and IR-seq were run on the CD138-negative bone marrow sample from that patient.

TCR libraries were constructed from 300 to 400 ng RNA using the Immunoverse kit, and molecular barcoded adaptors covering alpha/delta and beta/gamma chains were employed. TCR library preparation used the same RNA that went into transcriptome sequencing. Sequencing of TCR libraries was carried out on an Illumina HiSeq 4000 with 2 x 150 cycles. As for the original processing: TCR reads were aligned to human V, D, J and C references and assembled into CDR3 clonotypes with MiXCR, including quality filtering and error correction. The tcR package in R was used to analyze clonotype counts and gene usage diversity. Raw mapping reads were checked after the RNA-seq reads had been mapped by STAR aligner version 2.5.3a onto the human GRCh37 genome. To test how sequencing depth affected the clonotypes detected, IR-seq fastq files were randomly downsampled with Seqtk 1.3. In-frame beta chains were kept once TCRdb had trimmed the public reads at Q25 with fastp and called clones with MiXCR. Identical CDR3 protein sequences are pooled into one entry, listed with their most common genes and DNA. Here the V and J calls rest on TCRdb's processing, not on the authors' analysis. Within this sample are about 6,000 distinct CDR3 sequences, with about a quarter of them counted one time only. The top ten hold approximately 48% of the sample.

This chain joins TRBV4-3 to TRBJ2-1; the central 8 bases match TRBD2. Sequencing input: a population of CD138-negative cells sorted from bone marrow. The sample's cell subset or site, from its label and the paper: bone marrow mononuclear cells depleted of CD138+ plasma/myeloma cells by negative magnetic selection. The sequence derives from a donor at least 40 years old with multiple myeloma. For the CDR3, the sequence is CAGSHGSGADNEQFF. The DNA sequence reads TGCGCCGGCAGCCATGGTAGCGGGGCCGACAATGAGCAGTTCTTC.